This T cell receptor beta chain was documented in a study of CD8 T cells in ankylosing spondylitis (dated by TCRdb to 2017 to 2019). For the study in its entirety: T cell receptor beta repertoires were profiled in healthy donors and ankylosing spondylitis patients so that disease-linked TCR variants could be found. In total, the full study cohort was made up of 95 to 110 healthy donors and approximately 24 ankylosing spondylitis patients. Peripheral blood was sampled, and synovial fluid was additionally collected from ankylosing spondylitis patients.

As for this clonotype: Its specific antigen is unknown. No base-level quality is on record; no much larger clone is a single base apart.

Overall results and qualifications from the work: A CD8+ phenotype was shown by the disease-linked clones, which were found at relatively low frequencies in peripheral blood. Blood from ankylosing spondylitis patients appeared to be characterized by a TCR beta motif made up of fewer than ten highly homologous amino acid variants. Significant enrichment of the disease-linked clones was reported in matched synovial fluid samples from ankylosing spondylitis patients. Some motif variants were previously reported in synovial fluid and blood of reactive arthritis patients, suggesting common disease-initiation mechanisms.

For sequencing, an Illumina HiSeq 2500 was employed. Quantitative 5'-RACE with molecular barcodes was used to prepare TCR beta libraries. The original pipeline was this. A new computational method, built on a probabilistic model of VDJ rearrangement, was used to identify disease-linked TCR variants. Starting from the raw public reads, TCRdb applied fastp trimming at Q25, assembled clones with MiXCR and retained in-frame beta chains. Rows with one shared CDR3 protein collapse into an entry with the most common genes and DNA. TCRdb's processing, not the authors' own work, is the source of the V and J calls. The sample table contains 750,000 to 850,000 distinct CDR3 sequences; only one count was recorded for roughly 12% of them. The ten largest make up approximately 0.46% of the sample. CDR1 and CDR2 were assigned from the germline V gene (reference sequence) as DFQATT and SNEGSKA. Germline trimming amounts to 0 bases on V and 4 bases on J, with 2 as the count of junction bases outside the gene matches. The CDR3 runs 15 amino acids, cysteine and phenylalanine included. Solely the CDR3 DNA is kept, with 45 bases framed from the first base.

Sequences were obtained from blood, either unsorted or a sorted T cell fraction (not recorded which). The V gene is TRBV20-1 and the J gene is TRBJ2-3; 12 of the junction bases match TRBD2. This TCR was sampled from a male donor with ankylosing spondylitis. The nucleotides read TGCAGTGCTAGAGAGTCTAGCGGGAGGGCAGATACGCAGTATTTT. The resulting protein is CSARESSGRADTQYF.